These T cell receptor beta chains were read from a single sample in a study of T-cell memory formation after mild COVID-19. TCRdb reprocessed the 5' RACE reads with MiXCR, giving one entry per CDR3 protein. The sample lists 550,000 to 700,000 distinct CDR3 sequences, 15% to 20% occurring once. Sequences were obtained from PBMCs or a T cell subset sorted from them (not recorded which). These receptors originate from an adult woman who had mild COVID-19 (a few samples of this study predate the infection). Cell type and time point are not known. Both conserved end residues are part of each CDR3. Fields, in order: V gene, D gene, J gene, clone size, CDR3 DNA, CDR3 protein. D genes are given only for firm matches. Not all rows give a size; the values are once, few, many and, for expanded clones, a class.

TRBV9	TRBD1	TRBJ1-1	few	TGTGCCAGCAGCGCAGGACAGGCCGATGAAGCTTTCTTT	CASSAGQADEAFF
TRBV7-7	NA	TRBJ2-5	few	TGTGCTAGCAGCTTATACAGGACCCAAGAGACCCAGTACTTC	CASSLYRTQETQYF
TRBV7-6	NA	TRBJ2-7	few	TGTGCCAGCAGCTCACCTCTTGCCGACAGGAGGAGCTCCTACGAGCAGTACTTC	CASSSPLADRRSSYEQYF
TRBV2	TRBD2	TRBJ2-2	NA	TGTGCCAGGACTAGCGAGCCCGGGGAGCTGTTTTTT	CARTSEPGELFF
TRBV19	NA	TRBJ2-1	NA	TGTGCCAGTAGTATAGTAGGGGGTCGGGGGAATGAGCAGTTCTTC	CASSIVGGRGNEQFF
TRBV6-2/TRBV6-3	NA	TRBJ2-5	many	TGTGCCAGCAGTTCAATCAGGAGGGCAGAGACCCAGTACTTC	CASSSIRRAETQYF
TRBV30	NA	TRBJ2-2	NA	TGTGCCTGGAGTACAGGTACCGGGGAGCTGTTTTTT	CAWSTGTGELFF
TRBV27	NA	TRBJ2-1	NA	TGTGCCAGCAGTTTTACAATGACCCAGGTAAACAACAATGAGCAGTTCTTC	CASSFTMTQVNNNEQFF
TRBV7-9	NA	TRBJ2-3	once	TGTGCCAGCAGCCCACCCCCGGGTATCTCAGATACGCAGTATTTT	CASSPPPGISDTQYF
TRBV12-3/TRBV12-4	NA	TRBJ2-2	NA	TGTGCCAGCAGCTGGATGGGGAACACCGGGGAGCTGTTTTTT	CASSWMGNTGELFF
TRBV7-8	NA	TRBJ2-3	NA	TGTGCCAGCAGCCCGCCTGGGCTGGAGGGTAGAGATACGCAGTATTTT	CASSPPGLEGRDTQYF
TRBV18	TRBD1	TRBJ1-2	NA	TGTGCCAGCTCACCCCCCGGGACAGGGACCGTTGGCTACACCTTC	CASSPPGTGTVGYTF
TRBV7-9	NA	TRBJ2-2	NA	TGTGCCAGCACCACTCGGCTCGGGGGCGAGAACACCGGGGAGCTGTTTTTT	CASTTRLGGENTGELFF
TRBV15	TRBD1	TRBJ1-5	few	TGTGCCACCAGCCTGGGACAGGGATTACGGCCCCAGCATTTT	CATSLGQGLRPQHF